In its sample, the clone carrying this T cell receptor beta chain was seen many times. This sample was taken from a study of T cells in Graves' hyperthyroidism and ophthalmopathy. The CDR3 regions of TCR beta were amplified from RNA transcripts. Researchers ran a first-round RT-PCR on the TCR CDR3 using the HTBI primer set. TCRdb passed the multiplex PCR reads through MiXCR, listing each CDR3 protein once. In the table there are approximately 610,000 distinct CDR3 sequences, roughly 14% of which are singletons. The CDR3 covers 19 residues. CDR1 and CDR2 from the germline V gene are MNHEY and SVGEGT. Trimming removed 3 bases at V and 5 bases at J, with 29 bases between.

The chain joins TRBV6-2 or TRBV6-3 to TRBJ2-7, with D hard to call. Input material: blood. This TCR derives from a woman aged 40 to 50 with Graves' ophthalmopathy. CDR3 sequence (DNA): TGTGCCAGCAGTTATACAAGGTCTCGTCAGTTAGGACCTCGCGACGAGCAGTACTTC. This translates into CASSYTRSRQLGPRDEQYF.